This T cell receptor beta chain came from a study of cytomegalovirus exposure and HLA in healthy donors. Use of 60 Vbeta and 13 Jbeta primers characterized the PCR. The protocol was immunoSEQ multiplex PCR, while the TCRdb copy is restricted to in-frame clones and leaves out a portion. Among some 74,000 clones listed, less than 85% were seen once. CDR1 is SGHAT, CDR2 FQNNGV, per germline. Trimming stripped 5 bases from V and 13 bases from J, with 23 bases between. CDR3 length: 14 amino acids. This TCR was recovered from a male donor in good health and CMV-seronegative. The V and J genes are TRBV11-2 and TRBJ1-1, with D perhaps matching TRBD1 (5 bases). Sequencing was done on a sample of PBMCs. CDR3 in amino acids: CASSRDRAGLNGFF. CDR3 coding DNA: TGTGCCAGCAGCAGAGACCGAGCAGGGTTGAATGGTTTCTTT.